The 14 T cell receptor beta chains in this list originate from one sample, sequenced in a study of cytomegalovirus exposure and HLA in healthy donors. The PCR made use of 60 Vbeta and 13 Jbeta primers. The table came from immunoSEQ multiplex PCR; TCRdb's copy has only in-frame clones and leaves some out. Of about 160,000 clones in the sample, 60% to 70% were seen once. Input material: PBMCs. The receptors derive from a woman aged 60-75 years in good health and CMV-seropositive.

This chain links TRBV13 with TRBJ1-5, with D perhaps TRBD1 (5 bases). The germline V gene encodes CDR1 PRHDT and CDR2 FYEKMQ (reference sequence). The ends were cut back, 5 bases at V and 2 bases at J, with 13 bases in the middle. The CDR3 has 15 amino acids. This CDR3 is CASSRRETGNQPQHF. CDR3 coding DNA: TGTGCCAGCAGCCGTCGGGAGACAGGCAATCAGCCCCAGCATTTT.

The V gene is TRBV30, the J gene TRBJ1-2; D perhaps matches TRBD1 (6 bases). The CDR3 runs to 14 residues. Germline V gene lookup returns CDR1 GTSNPN and CDR2 SVGIG (reference sequence). This chain's CDR3 is CVAVGGHSPSGYTF. The CDR3 bases are TGTGTCGCGGTAGGGGGACACAGTCCCTCTGGCTACACCTTC. Supplemented by reference TRBV30 and TRBJ1-2, the full variable domain reads SQTIHQWPATLVQPVGSPLSLECTVEGTSNPNLYWYRQAAGRGLQLLFYSVGIGQISSEVPQNLSASRPQDRQFILSSKKLLLSDSGFYLCVAVGGHSPSGYTFGSGTRLTVV.

The chain employs TRBV4-3 and TRBJ2-5; the D is unclear. The ends were cut back, 0 bases at V and 5 bases at J, with 13 bases in the middle. The germline V gene encodes CDR1 LGHNA and CDR2 YSLEER. This CDR3 is 15 amino acids long. The CDR3 protein is CASSQDSEWSETQYF. The CDR3 DNA is TGCGCCAGCAGCCAAGATTCTGAGTGGTCGGAGACCCAGTACTTC.

This sequence joins TRBV9 and TRBJ2-1; TRBD2 matches 8 bases. This CDR3 comprises 15 residues. V shed 4 bases and J 0 bases; nucleotides not matched to a gene: 3. The germline gives CDR1 SGDLS, CDR2 YYNGEE. CDR3: CASSIGTSSYNEQFF. The CDR3 DNA follows: TGTGCCAGCAGCATAGGGACTAGCTCCTACAATGAGCAGTTCTTC.

This chain links TRBV28 with TRBJ1-5; 7 bases map to TRBD1. Germline CDR1 MDHEN, CDR2 SYDVKM. The V gene end was trimmed by 5 bases and the J gene end by 2 bases; junction bases not matched to a gene: 12. This CDR3 has 17 amino acids. The CDR3, as DNA: TGTGCCAGCAGTAAGGACAGGTGGCCTATAGGCAATCAGCCCCAGCATTTT. It encodes CASSKDRWPIGNQPQHF.

The gene calls are TRBV29-1 and TRBJ2-1; 8 bases map to TRBD2. The CDR3 sequence is 15 residues long. Germline CDR1 is SQVTM and CDR2 is ANQGSEA. V dropped 0 bases and J dropped 8; count of bases not matched to a gene: 9. CDR3 in DNA: TGCAGCGTTGAAGATCCCAGCGGGAGTCTCGATGAGCAGTTCTTC. Its translation: CSVEDPSGSLDEQFF.

The chain links TRBV7-2 to TRBJ1-3; a weak D match, TRBD1 (6 bases). Germline CDR1 SGHTA, CDR2 FQGNSA. Trimming left V 2 bases short and J 4 bases short, with 12 bases between. The length of the CDR3 is 15 residues. Here the CDR3 reads CASSLQWGPGNTIYF. The CDR3 DNA sequence: TGTGCCAGCAGCTTACAATGGGGGCCCGGAAACACCATATATTTT. Using reference TRBV7-2 and TRBJ1-3 for the parts outside the CDR3, the full variable domain is GAGVSQSPSNKVTEKGKDVELRCDPISGHTALYWYRQSLGQGLEFLIYFQGNSAPDKSGLPSDRFSAERTGGSVSTLTIQRTQQEDSAVYLCASSLQWGPGNTIYFGEGSWLTVV.

The chain uses TRBV14 and TRBJ2-1; 9 positions match TRBD2. CDR3 length equals 15 residues. J gave up 7 bases and V 6 bases, and 10 bases lay outside the gene matches. The V gene's germline CDR1 is SGHDN and CDR2 FVKESK. CDR3 in DNA: TGTGCCAGCAGATCGAGCGGGAGGCAGGGGAATGAGCAGTTCTTC. Amino acids: CASRSSGRQGNEQFF.

This sequence joins TRBV30 and TRBJ2-1; 10 nucleotides match TRBD2. Germline CDR1 GTSNPN, CDR2 SVGIG (reference sequence). CDR3 size: 13 residues. V lost 5 bases, J lost 4 bases, and 2 bases stayed unmatched. The CDR3 DNA is TGTGCCTGGGGACTAGCGGTTTACAATGAGCAGTTCTTC. It encodes CAWGLAVYNEQFF. The complete variable domain, with remaining parts taken from reference TRBV30 and TRBJ2-1, reads SQTIHQWPATLVQPVGSPLSLECTVEGTSNPNLYWYRQAAGRGLQLLFYSVGIGQISSEVPQNLSASRPQDRQFILSSKKLLLSDSGFYLCAWGLAVYNEQFFGPGTRLTVL.

The CDR3 sequence is CASSIRTAINTEAFF. As DNA, the CDR3 is TGTGCCAGCAGTATCCGGACAGCGATCAACACTGAAGCTTTCTTT. The chain is built from TRBV2 and TRBJ1-1; TRBD1 might be the D (6 bases). Germline V gene lookup returns CDR1 SNHLY and CDR2 FYNNEI. With 5 bases removed from V and 2 bases from J, the gap between germline ends came to 15 bases. The CDR3 has 15 amino acids.

The CDR3 DNA is TGTGCCAGCAGCTTGTCGGGAGTGTTCGATGAGCAGTTCTTC. As protein: CASSLSGVFDEQFF. The V and J genes are TRBV7-2 and TRBJ2-1; possible D gene TRBD2, 6 bases. The V end lost 3 bases, the J end lost 8 bases, and 14 bases lay between the germline ends. The CDR3 spans 14 residues. Germline V gene data show CDR1 as SGHTA and CDR2 as FQGNSA.

This clone was counted a few times. This chain connects TRBV28 to TRBJ1-3; 7 nucleotides match TRBD1. This CDR3 region has 16 residues. Germline lookup yields CDR1 MDHEN and CDR2 SYDVKM. With V trimmed by 4 bases and J by 0 bases, 6 bases remained unmatched. CDR3 in DNA: TGTGCCAGCAGTTATCCGGACAGGATCTCTGGAAACACCATATATTTT. Translation gives CASSYPDRISGNTIYF.

The chain couples TRBV7-9 to TRBJ1-5; 8 bases map to TRBD1. The CDR3 runs 15 residues. Per germline, CDR1 SEHNR and CDR2 FQNEAQ (reference sequence). Trimming at V came to 6 bases and at J to 2 bases, leaving 6 bases not matched to a gene. The CDR3 sequence: CASSPGTGRNQPQHF. The CDR3 region has the DNA TGTGCCAGCAGTCCCGGGACAGGTCGCAATCAGCCCCAGCATTTT. Filled out from reference TRBV7-9 and TRBJ1-5, the complete variable domain reads DTGVSQNPRHKITKRGQNVTFRCDPISEHNRLYWYRQTLGQGPEFLTYFQNEAQLEKSRLLSDRFSAERPKGSFSTLEIQRTEQGDSAMYLCASSPGTGRNQPQHFGDGTRLSIL.

The rearrangement links TRBV7-9 to TRBJ1-1; 7 bases match TRBD1. The CDR3 totals 15 residues. The V gene's germline CDR1 is SEHNR and CDR2 FQNEAQ (reference sequence). The V segment lost 3 bases and the J segment 7 bases; nucleotides outside the gene matches: 11. The CDR3 region is CASSFNGQVSNEAFF. The CDR3 region has the DNA TGTGCCAGCAGCTTTAATGGACAGGTTTCGAATGAAGCTTTCTTT. The full variable domain, its missing parts supplied by reference TRBV7-9 and TRBJ1-1, is DTGVSQNPRHKITKRGQNVTFRCDPISEHNRLYWYRQTLGQGPEFLTYFQNEAQLEKSRLLSDRFSAERPKGSFSTLEIQRTEQGDSAMYLCASSFNGQVSNEAFFGQGTRLTVV.